These T cell receptor beta chains were read from a single sample in a study of regulatory T cells in long-lasting Graves disease. Using its own MiXCR run on the multiplex PCR reads, TCRdb lists one record per CDR3 protein. The table shows over 450,000 distinct CDR3 sequences, with 20% to 25% occurring only once. Sequenced material: peripheral blood mononuclear cells (PBMCs), taken when the disease was refractory, from a patient treated with antithyroid drugs. These TCRs come from a female donor with Graves disease. CDR3s leave out the opening cysteine and the closing phenylalanine or tryptophan.

J gene,V gene,CDR3 protein
TRBJ2-2,TRBV6-2/TRBV6-3,ASSYSSRVRTGELF
TRBJ2-6,TRBV28,ASSFPGLGSGANVLT
TRBJ2-7,TRBV7-2,ASSLAASGPSYEQY
TRBJ2-5,TRBV11-1,ASSRTNQETQY
TRBJ2-5,TRBV28,ASSLAGAAETQY
TRBJ1-1,TRBV28,ASSFYGQLNTEAF
TRBJ2-5,TRBV29-1,SVGWAREETQY
TRBJ2-7,TRBV10-3,AISDQAGGPREQY
TRBJ2-7,TRBV27,ASSRTGLEQY
TRBJ1-5,TRBV19,ASSMDRVGNQPQH
TRBJ1-6,TRBV12-3/TRBV12-4,ASSSGASYNSPLH
TRBJ1-4,TRBV7-8,ASSLGDGANERLF
TRBJ2-2,TRBV19,ASSKSIFIRTANTGELS
TRBJ2-6,TRBV2,ASSPGQGHSGANVLT
TRBJ1-2,TRBV6-5,ASSSRAGGYGYT
TRBJ2-7,TRBV11-2,ASSLTSGRPYEQY
TRBJ2-7,TRBV3-1,ASSRRGEETYEQY
TRBJ2-3,TRBV11-2,ASSHGGPTTDTQY
TRBJ2-2,TRBV7-2,ASSLWPGGNTGELF
TRBJ2-3,TRBV12-3/TRBV12-4,ASRSSGRGVDGTDTQY
TRBJ2-7,TRBV28,ASSLRPGGNYEQY
TRBJ2-7,TRBV7-6,ASSTSDREGYEQY
TRBJ1-1,TRBV7-9,ASSFRQGGNTEAF
TRBJ2-7,TRBV3-1,ASSRVRDSYEQY
TRBJ2-4,TRBV27,ASSLFRGSTNIQY
TRBJ1-1,TRBV20-1,SARDSGPGSAEAF
TRBJ1-2,TRBV6-1,ASSPETGAGYGYT
TRBJ1-2,TRBV12-3/TRBV12-4,ASNPGTRGYT
TRBJ2-6,TRBV11-3,ASSSSLLGSGANVLT
TRBJ1-3,TRBV9,ASSVVERQDSGNTIY
TRBJ2-2,TRBV28,ASSSGGHTGELF
TRBJ2-7,TRBV12-3/TRBV12-4,ASSLHRGIPYEQY
TRBJ2-1,TRBV7-2,ASSLKPGEYNEQF
TRBJ1-5,TRBV6-5,ASSLGIPDQPQH
TRBJ2-7,TRBV4-1,ASSHLAGEGSYEQY
TRBJ2-7,TRBV6-5,ASSSGILEGYEQY
TRBJ1-6,TRBV3-1,ASSQDQLGNSPLH
TRBJ2-4,TRBV28,ASSQTGDVAKNIQY
TRBJ1-2,TRBV3-1,ASSQRSEANYGYT
TRBJ2-2,TRBV9,ASSVGGQGLNTGELF
TRBJ1-1,TRBV7-2,ASSLVEGAEAF
TRBJ2-7,TRBV2,ASSHSGTSGRGEQY
TRBJ1-2,TRBV30,AGLGSGGYT
TRBJ2-1,TRBV5-6,ASSLVPEANEQF
TRBJ1-5,TRBV20-1,SAPGRDSNQPQH
NA,TRBV12-3/TRBV12-4,ASSFVGGGYNEQF
TRBJ2-2,TRBV7-3,ASSPTSGRAGGELF
TRBJ2-2,TRBV6-5,ASSYRGLDGELF
TRBJ1-1,TRBV10-3,AISGQNTEAF
TRBJ1-1,TRBV3-1,ASSQFTGEAF
TRBJ1-2,TRBV30,AWVLTGAST
TRBJ2-5,TRBV25-1,ASSDGRWGETQY
TRBJ2-7,TRBV2,ASSQGQIVSYEQY
TRBJ1-1,TRBV28,ACNGGTEAF
TRBJ1-3,TRBV12-3/TRBV12-4,ASSPSRDHIY
TRBJ2-7,TRBV2,ASSEGGLAGTYEQY
TRBJ1-2,TRBV5-1,ASSLLGGEYGYT
TRBJ2-7,TRBV29-1,SASGQDYEQY
TRBJ2-4,TRBV5-8,ASSLWQKNIQY
TRBJ1-2,TRBV6-2/TRBV6-3,ASSEGQGANYGYT